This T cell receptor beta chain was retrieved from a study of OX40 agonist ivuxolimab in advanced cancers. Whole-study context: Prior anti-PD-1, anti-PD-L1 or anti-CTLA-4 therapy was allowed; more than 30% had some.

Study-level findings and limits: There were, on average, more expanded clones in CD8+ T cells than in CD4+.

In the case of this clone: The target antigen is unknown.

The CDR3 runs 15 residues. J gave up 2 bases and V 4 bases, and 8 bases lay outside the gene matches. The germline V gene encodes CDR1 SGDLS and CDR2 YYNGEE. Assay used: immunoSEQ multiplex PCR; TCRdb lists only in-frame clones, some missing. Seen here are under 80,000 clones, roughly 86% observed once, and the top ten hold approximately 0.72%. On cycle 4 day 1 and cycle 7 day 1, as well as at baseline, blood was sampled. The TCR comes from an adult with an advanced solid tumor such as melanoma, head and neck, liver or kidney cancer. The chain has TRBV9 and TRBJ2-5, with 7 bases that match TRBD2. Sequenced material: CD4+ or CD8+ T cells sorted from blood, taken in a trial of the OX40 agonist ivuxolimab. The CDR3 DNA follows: TGTGCCAGCAGCCCAAAAGGGCGGGGGCAAGAGACCCAGTACTTC. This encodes CASSPKGRGQETQYF.